Below, 9 T cell receptor beta chains from the same sample are listed, as sequenced in a study of cytotoxic CD8 clonotypes in ibrutinib-treated CLL. The protocol was immunoSEQ multiplex PCR, while the TCRdb copy is restricted to in-frame clones and leaves out a portion. Among approximately 330,000 clones, around four fifths were seen once, and the ten largest hold 6.5% to 8.5%. The sample was PBMCs, taken before ibrutinib treatment. Receptor source: a human donor with chronic lymphocytic leukemia.

V gene TRBV5-1 combines with J gene TRBJ2-7; D possibly corresponds to TRBD2 (6 bases). V dropped 6 bases and J dropped 0 bases, with 13 bases sitting between them. This CDR3 contains 14 residues. Germline CDR1 SGHRS, CDR2 YFSETQ. CDR3 DNA sequence: TGCGCCAGCATGGTAGCGGATAACTCCTACGAGCAGTACTTC. Translated, it gives CASMVADNSYEQYF.

In its sample, this clone was seen once. The chain combines TRBV9 with TRBJ2-5; D may correspond to TRBD1 or TRBD2 (5 bases each). Trimming left V 3 bases short and J 0 bases short, with 15 bases between. The CDR3 consists of 16 residues. Per the germline V gene, CDR1 is SGDLS and CDR2 is YYNGEE. The CDR3 DNA is TGTGCCAGCAGCGACCGGGACCACCGGTACCAAGAGACCCAGTACTTC. This codes for CASSDRDHRYQETQYF.

This clone has a single count. The chain uses TRBV18 and TRBJ2-5; a possible D gene is TRBD2 (7 bases). This CDR3 has 15 amino acids. The V gene lost 3 bases and the J gene lost 4 bases, with 15 bases spanning the gap. The germline V gene encodes CDR1 KGHSH and CDR2 LQKENI. The CDR3 loop reads CASSPGGPSGETQYF. CDR3 sequence (DNA): TGTGCCAGCTCACCGGGGGGGCCGTCGGGAGAGACCCAGTACTTC.

The chain combines TRBV6-1 with TRBJ2-5, with D unclear. The CDR3 spans 14 residues. Trimming pared 7 bases from V and 5 bases from J, leaving 17 bases between. Germline CDR1 and CDR2: MNHNS and SASEGT. In nucleotides, the CDR3 is TGTGCCAGCACCCGAAGTTGGGATGGCGAGACCCAGTACTTC. Translating gives CASTRSWDGETQYF.

The V call is TRBV5-5, the J call TRBJ1-2, with D unresolved. The CDR3 length is 14 residues. Trimming removed 5 bases at V and 0 bases at J, with 11 bases between. CDR1 is SGHKS, CDR2 YYEKEE, per germline (reference sequence). The CDR3 DNA is TGTGCCAGCAGAACCCCGGCATCTAACTATGGCTACACCTTC. Encoded protein: CASRTPASNYGYTF.

This clone was counted a single time. This chain uses TRBV10-3 with TRBJ2-7, with D tentatively TRBD2 (6 bases). The CDR3 loop spans 14 amino acids. V was cut by 6 bases and J by 0 bases, with 12 bases left in between. CDR1 is ENHRY and CDR2 is SYGVKD in the germline V gene. The CDR3 loop is CAIRREKSSYEQYF. CDR3 nucleotide sequence: TGTGCCATCAGACGGGAGAAGAGCTCCTACGAGCAGTACTTC.

Here the CDR3 reads CASSSPGLGYNSPLHF. The DNA for the CDR3 is TGTGCCAGCAGTTCGCCGGGGCTCGGCTATAATTCACCCCTCCACTTT. The chain recombines TRBV28 with TRBJ1-6; possible D gene TRBD1, 5 bases. Germline V gene lookup returns CDR1 MDHEN and CDR2 SYDVKM. Trimming cost V 4 bases and J 3 bases, with 13 bases left between them. The CDR3 sequence is 16 residues long.

This chain connects TRBV30 to TRBJ2-7, with 8 bases fitting TRBD1. This CDR3 is 15 amino acids long. The V gene's germline CDR1 is GTSNPN and CDR2 SVGIG (reference sequence). Losses at the gene ends were 5 bases for V and 0 bases for J; bases not matched to a gene: 9. The CDR3 here is CAWCLGQVSSYEQYF. The CDR3 nucleotides are TGTGCCTGGTGCCTGGGACAGGTAAGCTCCTACGAGCAGTACTTC.

This chain joins TRBV7-2 and TRBJ2-5; possible D gene TRBD2, 5 bases. This CDR3 has 15 amino acids. Germline-derived CDR1 and CDR2 are SGHTA and FQGNSA. V was pared by 1 base and J by 0 bases, with 9 bases between. The CDR3 region is CASSLVPSYQETQYF. The CDR3, as DNA: TGTGCCAGCAGCTTAGTTCCTAGCTACCAAGAGACCCAGTACTTC.